The clone carrying this T cell receptor (beta chain) showed up many times. The antigen remains unidentified. This record comes from a study of neurological immune-mediated disorders. This CDR3 is built from 15 residues. The ends were cut back, 3 bases at V and 0 bases at J, with 13 bases in the middle. CDR1 is DFQATT and CDR2 is SNEGSKA in the germline V gene (reference sequence). As for the cDNA, it was generated by 5'RACE with 10-nucleotide random UMIs. MiXCR, run by TCRdb on the 5' RACE reads, gives a single entry per CDR3 protein. The data contain 45,000 to 65,000 distinct CDR3 sequences, about 3% of them singletons. Study outcomes and limitations: Clinical features showed no association with the multiple sclerosis repertoire cluster, and MRI features showed none either.

The receptor was isolated from a man aged 40-55 years with multiple sclerosis. The J gene is TRBJ2-3, the V gene TRBV20-1; perhaps D is TRBD1 or TRBD2 (5 bases each). Sequenced: PBMCs. The CDR3 loop is CSASGGEGSTDTQYF. DNA of the CDR3: TGCAGTGCTAGCGGCGGCGAGGGGAGCACAGATACGCAGTATTTT.